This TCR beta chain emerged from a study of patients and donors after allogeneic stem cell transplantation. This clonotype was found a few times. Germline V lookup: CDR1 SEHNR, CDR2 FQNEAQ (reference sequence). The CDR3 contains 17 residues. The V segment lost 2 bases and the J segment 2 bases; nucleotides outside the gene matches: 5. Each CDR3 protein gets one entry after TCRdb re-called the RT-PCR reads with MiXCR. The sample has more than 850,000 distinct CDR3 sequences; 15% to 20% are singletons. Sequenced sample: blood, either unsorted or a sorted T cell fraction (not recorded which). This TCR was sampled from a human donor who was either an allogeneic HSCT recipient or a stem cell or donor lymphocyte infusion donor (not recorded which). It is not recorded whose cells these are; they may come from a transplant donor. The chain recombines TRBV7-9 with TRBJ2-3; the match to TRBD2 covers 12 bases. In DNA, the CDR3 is TGTGCCAGCAGCTTACTGAGGACTAGCGGGGACACAGATACGCAGTATTTT. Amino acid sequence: CASSLLRTSGDTDTQYF.